The sequence of this TCR beta chain was determined in a study of cytomegalovirus exposure and HLA in healthy donors. Study as a whole: The 120 or so validation repertoires used a platform that matched the one used for the roughly 700 first-cohort repertoires, as a later analysis reported. General study points: Within the approximately 120 validation repertoires, first-cohort TCR clusters tended to co-occur, according to a later analysis.

Note on this clone: Its antigen is unknown.

The CDR3 runs 16 residues. CDR1 is SGHKS, CDR2 YYEKEE, per germline (reference sequence). J was trimmed by 5 bases and V by 1 base; bases with no gene match: 9. The table came from immunoSEQ multiplex PCR; TCRdb's copy has only in-frame clones and leaves some out. The table has around 70,000 clones, around 94% seen once. This chain connects TRBV5-5 to TRBJ2-5; 9 bases are a match to TRBD2. The specimen sequenced was PBMCs. This receptor was obtained from a young woman in good health and CMV-seropositive. The CDR3 sequence: CASSLYSGRVRETQYF. CDR3 bases: TGTGCCAGCAGCTTGTATAGCGGGAGAGTGCGGGAGACCCAGTACTTC.